This T cell receptor (beta chain) was captured in a study of blood T cell repertoires in COVID-19. Overall study context: COVID-19 samples from acute and convalescent phases originated in the United States, Italy and Spain. PBMCs, B-cell-depleted T cells, or T cells provided the cDNA or gDNA that made up the material.

As processed by the authors: Amplified reference gene primers provided the basis for estimating nucleated cell counts. Clones were sequenced by immunoSEQ multiplex PCR, and TCRdb holds only the in-frame ones, with some missing. The V and J calls and the clone size are those of that table, but D and trimming were determined from the DNA. The table lists 150,000 or so clones, 80% of them singletons. The CDR3 is 15 amino acids. V shed 6 bases, J shed 1 base, and the junction held 7 bases outside the gene matches. Germline CDR1 is MNHEY and CDR2 is SVGAGI. This clone was seen a single time. The rearrangement links TRBV6-5 to TRBJ1-1, with 8 bases aligning to TRBD1. Sequencing input: peripheral blood. The clonotype originates from a man in his fifties or sixties with active or convalescent COVID-19. The CDR3 DNA is TGTGCCAGCAGAAACACCGGACAGGGGAACACTGAAGCTTTCTTT. Translation gives CASRNTGQGNTEAFF.